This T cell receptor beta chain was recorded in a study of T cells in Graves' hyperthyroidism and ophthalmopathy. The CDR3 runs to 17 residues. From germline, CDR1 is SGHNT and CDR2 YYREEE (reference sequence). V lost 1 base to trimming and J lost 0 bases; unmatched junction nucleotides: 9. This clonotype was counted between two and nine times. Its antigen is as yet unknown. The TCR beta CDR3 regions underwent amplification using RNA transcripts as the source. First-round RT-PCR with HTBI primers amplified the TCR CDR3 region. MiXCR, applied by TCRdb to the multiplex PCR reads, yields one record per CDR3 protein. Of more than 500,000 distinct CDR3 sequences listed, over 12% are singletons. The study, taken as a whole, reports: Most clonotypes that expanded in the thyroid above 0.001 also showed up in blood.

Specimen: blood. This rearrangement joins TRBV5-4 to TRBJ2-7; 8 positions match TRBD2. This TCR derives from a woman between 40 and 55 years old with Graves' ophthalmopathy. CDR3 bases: TGTGCCAGCAGCTTGTCCCTAGCGGGTCCTTCCTCCTACGAGCAGTACTTC. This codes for CASSLSLAGPSSYEQYF.